This TCR beta chain was observed in a study of control samples from healthy donors and cancer patients. Note on this clone: This sample also contains other DNA sequences that code for the same CDR3.

TCRdb's copy holds only in-frame clones and misses some; the assay was immunoSEQ multiplex PCR. Of about 84,000 clones listed, roughly 82% were seen once; the top ten hold approximately 10%. Per germline, CDR1 MNHEY and CDR2 SMNVEV (reference sequence). J gave up 3 bases and V 2 bases, and 1 base lay outside the gene matches. The CDR3 loop spans 15 amino acids. The sequencing input was PBMCs. This sequence joins TRBV27 and TRBJ2-6; 7 nucleotides align to TRBD1. The sequence derives from a man aged 55-75 years with head and neck cancer. This CDR3 is CASSLRGRGANVLTF. The CDR3 DNA reads as TGTGCCAGCAGTTTAAGGGGGCGTGGGGCCAACGTCCTGACTTTC.